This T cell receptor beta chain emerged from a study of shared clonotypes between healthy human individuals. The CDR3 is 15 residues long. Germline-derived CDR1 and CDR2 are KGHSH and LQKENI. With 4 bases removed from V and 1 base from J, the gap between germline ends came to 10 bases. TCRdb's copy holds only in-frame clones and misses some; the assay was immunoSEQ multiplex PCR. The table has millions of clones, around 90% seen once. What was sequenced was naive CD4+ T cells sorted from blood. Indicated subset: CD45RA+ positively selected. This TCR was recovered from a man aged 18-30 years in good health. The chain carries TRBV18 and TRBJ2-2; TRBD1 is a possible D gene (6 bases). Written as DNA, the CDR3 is TGTGCCAGCTCACAGGAGACAGGGAACACCGGGGAGCTGTTTTTT. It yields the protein CASSQETGNTGELFF.